This TCR beta chain originates from a study of blood T cell repertoires in COVID-19. At the level of the study: There were acute and convalescent COVID-19 samples, and they came from the United States, Italy and Spain.

This clone was seen a few times. Clones were sequenced by immunoSEQ multiplex PCR, and TCRdb holds only the in-frame ones, with some missing. Of hundreds of thousands of clones in the sample, 89% were seen once. Seattle participants joined during active infection and were tracked over time. The ends were cut back, 5 bases at V and 3 bases at J, with 8 bases in the middle. The germline CDR1 and CDR2 sequences are SGHVS and FQNEAQ. The CDR3 is 13 amino acids. This receptor was obtained from a woman younger than 45 with COVID-19, enrolled during active disease. The sequenced material came from peripheral blood. The genes are TRBV7-8 and TRBJ2-1, with D tentatively TRBD1 (5 bases). CDR3 amino acids: CASSRTNYNEQFF. In DNA, the CDR3 is TGTGCCAGCAGCCGGACAAACTACAATGAGCAGTTCTTC.